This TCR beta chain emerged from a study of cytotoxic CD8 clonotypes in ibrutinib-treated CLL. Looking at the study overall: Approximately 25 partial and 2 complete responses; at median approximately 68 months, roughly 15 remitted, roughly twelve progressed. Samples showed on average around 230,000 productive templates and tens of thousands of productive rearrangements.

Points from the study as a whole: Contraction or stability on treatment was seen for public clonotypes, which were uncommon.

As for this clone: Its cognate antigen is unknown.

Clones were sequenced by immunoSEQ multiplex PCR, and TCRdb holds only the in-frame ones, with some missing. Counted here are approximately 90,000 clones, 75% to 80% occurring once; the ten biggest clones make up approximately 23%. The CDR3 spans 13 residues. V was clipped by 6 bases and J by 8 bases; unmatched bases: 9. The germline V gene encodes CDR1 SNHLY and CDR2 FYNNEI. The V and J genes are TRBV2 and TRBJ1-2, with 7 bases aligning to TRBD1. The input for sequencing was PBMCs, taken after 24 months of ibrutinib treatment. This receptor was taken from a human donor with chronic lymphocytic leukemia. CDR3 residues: CASRRDRDGGYTF. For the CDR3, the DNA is TGTGCCAGCAGACGTGACAGGGACGGCGGCTACACCTTC.